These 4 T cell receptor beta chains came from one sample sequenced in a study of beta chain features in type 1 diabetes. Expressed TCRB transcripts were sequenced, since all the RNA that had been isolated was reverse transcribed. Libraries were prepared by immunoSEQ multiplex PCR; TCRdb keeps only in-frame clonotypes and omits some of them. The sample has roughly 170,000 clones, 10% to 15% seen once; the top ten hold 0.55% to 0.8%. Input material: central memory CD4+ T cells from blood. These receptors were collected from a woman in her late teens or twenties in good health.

This CDR3 reads CASSHIGSGTDTQYF. Written as DNA, the CDR3 is TGTGCCAGCAGCCATATTGGTAGCGGCACAGATACGCAGTATTTT. J is TRBJ2-3 and V is TRBV4-2; tentative D call: TRBD2 (5 bases). In germline, CDR1 is LGHNA, CDR2 YNFKEQ. The CDR3 totals 15 residues. V lost 3 bases to trimming and J lost 1 base, with 11 bases between them.

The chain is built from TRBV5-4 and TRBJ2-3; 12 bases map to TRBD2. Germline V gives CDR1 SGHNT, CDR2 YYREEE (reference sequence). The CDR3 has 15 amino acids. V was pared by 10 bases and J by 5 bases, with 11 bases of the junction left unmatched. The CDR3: CAANLAGGRVDTQYF. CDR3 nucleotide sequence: TGTGCCGCTAACCTAGCGGGAGGGAGGGTAGATACGCAGTATTTT.

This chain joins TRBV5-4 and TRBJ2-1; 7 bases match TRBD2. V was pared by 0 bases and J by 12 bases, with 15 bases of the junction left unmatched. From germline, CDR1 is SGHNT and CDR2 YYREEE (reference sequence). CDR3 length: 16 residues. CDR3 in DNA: TGTGCCAGCAGCTTGGGTGGGGAGGGAGTTAGTGCTCGGCAGTTCTTC. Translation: CASSLGGEGVSARQFF. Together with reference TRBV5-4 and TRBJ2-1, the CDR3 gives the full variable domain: ETGVTQSPTHLIKTRGQQVTLRCSSQSGHNTVSWYQQALGQGPQFIFQYYREEENGRGNFPPRFSGLQFPNYSSELNVNALELDDSALYLCASSLGGEGVSARQFFGPGTRLTVL.

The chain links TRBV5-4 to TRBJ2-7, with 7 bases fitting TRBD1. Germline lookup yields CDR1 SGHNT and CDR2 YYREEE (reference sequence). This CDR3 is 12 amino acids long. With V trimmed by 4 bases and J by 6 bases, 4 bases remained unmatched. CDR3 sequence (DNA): TGTGCCAGCAGCCCGGGACAGCGCGAGCAGTACTTC. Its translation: CASSPGQREQYF.